These T cell receptor beta chains were read from a single sample in a study of beta chain features in type 1 diabetes. Sequenced by immunoSEQ multiplex PCR; TCRdb stores in-frame clones only, minus some. The sample lists 300,000 to 350,000 clones; roughly 8% were seen once. The sequenced material came from central memory CD4+ T cells from blood. Every receptor here comes from a woman aged 18-29 years in good health. CDR3s include the opening cysteine and the closing phenylalanine or tryptophan. The D gene is left open where the match is weak. Clone size is given for some rows only: seen once, a few or many times, or a class if the clone is expanded.

CDR3 length,D gene,J gene,V gene,clone size,CDR3 protein,CDR3 DNA
14,.,TRBJ1-1,TRBV9,many,CASSAGRVYTEAFF,TGTGCCAGCAGCGCCGGGAGGGTTTACACTGAAGCTTTCTTT
14,.,TRBJ2-5,TRBV9,.,CASSVGSIKETQYF,TGTGCCAGCAGCGTAGGGAGCATTAAAGAGACCCAGTACTTC
16,.,TRBJ2-5,TRBV6-5,many,CASSYSLGGGQETQYF,TGTGCCAGCAGTTACTCATTGGGAGGGGGCCAAGAGACCCAGTACTTC
16,.,TRBJ2-3,TRBV18,few,CASSPRISAGTDTQYF,TGTGCCAGCTCACCACGGATCTCGGCGGGCACAGATACGCAGTATTTT
14,.,TRBJ2-7,TRBV5-6,.,CASSPRQRTYEQYF,TGTGCCAGCAGCCCTCGACAGAGGACCTACGAGCAGTACTTC
15,TRBD1,TRBJ1-3,TRBV6-5,few,CASRADRDSGNTIYF,TGTGCCAGCAGAGCTGACAGGGACTCTGGAAACACCATATATTTT
13,.,TRBJ1-1,TRBV7-2,.,CASSLAMSSGAFF,TGTGCCAGCAGCTTGGCCATGTCCTCTGGAGCTTTCTTT
14,TRBD2,TRBJ2-7,TRBV19,.,CASSIGLAAYEQYF,TGTGCCAGTAGTATTGGGCTAGCGGCGTACGAGCAGTACTTC
13,.,TRBJ1-5,TRBV28,.,CASTGTLNQPQHF,TGTGCCAGCACCGGGACACTGAATCAGCCCCAGCATTTT
13,.,TRBJ2-5,TRBV7-2,few,CASSLSLGETQYF,TGTGCCAGCAGCTTGAGTCTCGGCGAGACCCAGTACTTC
16,.,TRBJ2-6,TRBV7-9,.,CASSLDGASGANVLTF,TGTGCCAGCAGCTTAGACGGGGCCTCTGGGGCCAACGTCCTGACTTTC
15,.,TRBJ2-7,TRBV5-1,.,CASSLAQGSSHEQYF,TGCGCCAGCAGCTTGGCGCAGGGATCTTCCCACGAGCAGTACTTC